A selection of T cell receptor beta chains follows, all from one sample in a study of T cells in Graves' hyperthyroidism and ophthalmopathy. TCRdb used MiXCR to reprocess the multiplex PCR reads, holding one entry per CDR3 protein. The data contain 450,000 to 650,000 distinct CDR3 sequences, roughly 20% of them seen just once; the ten biggest clones take up around 27%. What was sequenced was blood. These receptors were taken from a man aged 18 to 29 with Graves' hyperthyroidism. The CDR3 runs from the conserved cysteine through the conserved F or W. A D gene is named only where the DNA matches it firmly. Expanded clones are given a class, and other clones once, few, many or no size at all.

d_gene: NA; v_gene: TRBV24-1; abundance: many; j_gene: TRBJ2-2; CDR3aa: CATFSKNGGRTLNTGELFF; CDR3nt: TGTGCCACCTTTAGTAAGAACGGGGGGCGAACCTTGAACACCGGGGAGCTGTTTTTT
d_gene: NA; v_gene: TRBV30; abundance: many; j_gene: TRBJ2-7; CDR3aa: CAWSGRFSYEQYF; CDR3nt: TGTGCCTGGAGTGGGCGATTCTCCTACGAGCAGTACTTC
d_gene: NA; v_gene: TRBV11-2; abundance: many; j_gene: TRBJ2-5; CDR3aa: CASSYAGGTQYF; CDR3nt: TGTGCCAGCAGCTACGCGGGCGGGACCCAGTACTTC
d_gene: TRBD2; v_gene: TRBV7-2; abundance: NA; j_gene: TRBJ2-5; CDR3aa: CASSFGSSGQEAQYF; CDR3nt: TGTGCCAGCAGCTTTGGGTCTAGCGGACAAGAAGCCCAGTACTTC
d_gene: NA; v_gene: TRBV4-1; abundance: NA; j_gene: TRBJ1-1; CDR3aa: CASSLLNTEASF; CDR3nt: TGCGCCAGCAGCCTACTGAACACTGAAGCTTCCTTT
d_gene: TRBD2; v_gene: TRBV12-3/TRBV12-4; abundance: many; j_gene: TRBJ2-2; CDR3aa: CASSFGGLAGTGELFF; CDR3nt: TGTGCCAGCAGTTTTGGGGGACTAGCGGGGACCGGGGAGCTGTTTTTT
d_gene: TRBD1; v_gene: TRBV6-4; abundance: many; j_gene: TRBJ2-7; CDR3aa: CASSHLGQEDRTYEQYF; CDR3nt: TGTGCCAGCAGCCACCTCGGACAGGAGGACAGAACCTACGAGCAGTACTTC
d_gene: NA; v_gene: TRBV20-1; abundance: NA; j_gene: TRBJ2-2; CDR3aa: CSAPRAANTGELFF; CDR3nt: TGCAGTGCGCCCAGGGCTGCGAACACCGGGGAGCTGTTTTTT
d_gene: TRBD2; v_gene: TRBV28; abundance: many; j_gene: TRBJ2-5; CDR3aa: CATRLAGGQETQYF; CDR3nt: TGTGCCACCCGACTAGCGGGGGGGCAAGAGACCCAGTACTTC
d_gene: NA; v_gene: TRBV5-1; abundance: many; j_gene: TRBJ2-7; CDR3aa: CASSWSGSGASYEQYF; CDR3nt: TGCGCCAGCAGCTGGAGCGGTTCGGGGGCCTCTTACGAGCAGTACTTC
d_gene: NA; v_gene: TRBV28; abundance: many; j_gene: TRBJ1-5; CDR3aa: CASRTARGQPQHF; CDR3nt: TGTGCCAGCAGAACAGCGAGGGGTCAGCCCCAGCATTTT
d_gene: NA; v_gene: TRBV6-1; abundance: many; j_gene: TRBJ1-5; CDR3aa: CASGRREREPQHF; CDR3nt: TGTGCCAGCGGCCGGCGGGAGCGGGAGCCCCAGCATTTT
d_gene: TRBD1; v_gene: TRBV11-2; abundance: many; j_gene: TRBJ1-1; CDR3aa: CASSSFTGGDTEAFF; CDR3nt: TGTGCCAGCAGCTCGTTTACAGGGGGTGACACTGAAGCTTTCTTT
d_gene: TRBD1; v_gene: TRBV2; abundance: many; j_gene: TRBJ2-2; CDR3aa: CASSRDRGVGELFF; CDR3nt: TGTGCCAGCAGTAGGGACAGGGGGGTCGGGGAGCTGTTTTTT
d_gene: TRBD1; v_gene: TRBV5-1; abundance: many; j_gene: TRBJ1-2; CDR3aa: CASSYGQGGYGYTF; CDR3nt: TGTGCCAGCAGTTACGGACAGGGAGGCTATGGCTACACCTTC
d_gene: NA; v_gene: TRBV5-1; abundance: NA; j_gene: TRBJ1-2; CDR3aa: CASRRGLDYGYTF; CDR3nt: TGCGCCAGCAGGCGAGGGTTGGACTATGGCTACACCTTC
d_gene: NA; v_gene: TRBV12-5; abundance: many; j_gene: TRBJ1-2; CDR3aa: CASGSPSDWIDGYTF; CDR3nt: TGTGCTAGTGGTTCTCCCTCTGACTGGATTGATGGCTACACCTTC
d_gene: NA; v_gene: TRBV4-1; abundance: NA; j_gene: TRBJ1-2; CDR3aa: CASSPGGVGDYGYTF; CDR3nt: TGCGCCAGCAGCCCAGGTGGTGTCGGGGACTATGGCTACACCTTC
d_gene: NA; v_gene: TRBV2; abundance: few; j_gene: TRBJ1-1; CDR3aa: CASRATTAPTEAFF; CDR3nt: TGTGCCAGCAGGGCCACAACGGCTCCGACTGAAGCTTTCTTT
d_gene: NA; v_gene: TRBV2; abundance: few; j_gene: TRBJ2-4; CDR3aa: CASSREPGDYIQYF; CDR3nt: TGTGCCAGCAGCCGAGAACCCGGGGACTACATTCAGTACTTC
d_gene: NA; v_gene: TRBV28; abundance: many; j_gene: TRBJ2-7; CDR3aa: CASSQQGYPYEQYF; CDR3nt: TGTGCCAGCAGCCAACAGGGATACCCCTACGAGCAGTACTTC
d_gene: NA; v_gene: TRBV6-5; abundance: many; j_gene: TRBJ1-1; CDR3aa: CASSYIENTEAFF; CDR3nt: TGTGCCAGCAGTTACATCGAGAACACTGAAGCTTTCTTT
d_gene: NA; v_gene: TRBV3-1; abundance: few; j_gene: TRBJ1-6; CDR3aa: CASSPVRGNNSPLHF; CDR3nt: TGTGCCAGCAGCCCCGTCCGCGGGAATAATTCACCCCTCCACTTT
d_gene: NA; v_gene: TRBV28; abundance: many; j_gene: TRBJ2-5; CDR3aa: CASSPRGPTREETQYF; CDR3nt: TGTGCCAGCAGCCCGCGCGGGCCCACACGGGAAGAGACCCAGTACTTC
d_gene: NA; v_gene: TRBV28; abundance: NA; j_gene: TRBJ2-7; CDR3aa: CASRSVASYEQYF; CDR3nt: TGTGCCAGCAGATCCGTAGCCTCCTACGAGCAGTACTTC
d_gene: NA; v_gene: TRBV28; abundance: many; j_gene: TRBJ1-1; CDR3aa: CASSFVTQWDTEAFF; CDR3nt: TGTGCCAGCAGTTTTGTGACACAATGGGACACTGAAGCTTTCTTT
d_gene: TRBD1; v_gene: TRBV20-1; abundance: many; j_gene: TRBJ1-1; CDR3aa: CSAAGTGNTEAFF; CDR3nt: TGCAGTGCGGCCGGGACAGGGAACACTGAAGCTTTCTTT
d_gene: NA; v_gene: TRBV15; abundance: NA; j_gene: TRBJ2-5; CDR3aa: CATSRGTGMIETQYF; CDR3nt: TGTGCCACCAGCAGAGGAACAGGGATGATCGAGACCCAGTACTTC
d_gene: NA; v_gene: TRBV7-2; abundance: NA; j_gene: TRBJ2-7; CDR3aa: CASSFHPAPAHRAEDSEQYF; CDR3nt: TGTGCCAGCAGCTTTCACCCCGCCCCCGCACACCGGGCCGAGGATAGCGAGCAGTACTTC
d_gene: TRBD1; v_gene: TRBV11-1; abundance: many; j_gene: TRBJ1-1; CDR3aa: CASSPPTGSLVNTEAFF; CDR3nt: TGTGCCAGCAGCCCACCGACAGGGAGCCTGGTGAACACTGAAGCTTTCTTT
d_gene: NA; v_gene: TRBV12-3/TRBV12-4; abundance: many; j_gene: TRBJ2-4; CDR3aa: CASSHPRGKGNIQYF; CDR3nt: TGTGCCAGCAGTCACCCCCGAGGGAAGGGAAACATTCAGTACTTC
d_gene: NA; v_gene: TRBV27; abundance: many; j_gene: TRBJ1-2; CDR3aa: CASSDLKQGLDYGYTF; CDR3nt: TGTGCCAGCAGTGACCTGAAACAGGGTTTAGACTATGGCTACACCTTC
d_gene: TRBD1; v_gene: TRBV2; abundance: many; j_gene: TRBJ2-7; CDR3aa: CASSRDSFNEQYF; CDR3nt: TGTGCCAGCAGTCGGGACAGTTTTAACGAGCAGTACTTC
d_gene: TRBD1; v_gene: TRBV4-1; abundance: few; j_gene: TRBJ2-7; CDR3aa: CASSQTTGGYEQYF; CDR3nt: TGCGCCAGCAGCCAGACGACAGGGGGCTACGAGCAGTACTTC
d_gene: NA; v_gene: TRBV12-3/TRBV12-4; abundance: many; j_gene: TRBJ1-2; CDR3aa: CASSSENRVGRGFGYTF; CDR3nt: TGTGCCAGCAGTTCCGAGAATCGGGTCGGAAGGGGTTTTGGCTACACCTTC
d_gene: NA; v_gene: TRBV11-2; abundance: NA; j_gene: TRBJ2-2; CDR3aa: CASSPADLELFF; CDR3nt: TGTGCCAGCAGCCCAGCGGATCTGGAGCTGTTTTTT
d_gene: NA; v_gene: TRBV9; abundance: many; j_gene: TRBJ1-1; CDR3aa: CVSSAGPMNTEAFF; CDR3nt: TGTGTCAGCAGCGCCGGTCCTATGAACACTGAAGCTTTCTTT
d_gene: NA; v_gene: TRBV12-3/TRBV12-4; abundance: many; j_gene: TRBJ1-2; CDR3aa: CASSRALTTGYTF; CDR3nt: TGTGCCAGCAGTCGGGCCCTTACCACAGGCTACACCTTC
d_gene: TRBD1; v_gene: TRBV6-1; abundance: many; j_gene: TRBJ1-1; CDR3aa: CASTRGKSTEAFF; CDR3nt: TGTGCCAGCACCAGGGGGAAGAGCACTGAAGCTTTCTTT
d_gene: NA; v_gene: TRBV28; abundance: NA; j_gene: TRBJ2-5; CDR3aa: CASTLHPGRGETRYF; CDR3nt: TGTGCCAGCACTCTACACCCCGGGCGGGGAGAGACCCGGTACTTC
d_gene: NA; v_gene: TRBV20-1; abundance: many; j_gene: TRBJ2-5; CDR3aa: CSAREWRGPGETQYF; CDR3nt: TGCAGTGCTAGAGAGTGGCGGGGGCCGGGAGAGACCCAGTACTTC
d_gene: TRBD1; v_gene: TRBV30; abundance: NA; j_gene: TRBJ1-2; CDR3aa: CAWGTGGTGEFLDGYTF; CDR3nt: TGTGCCTGGGGGACCGGAGGGACAGGGGAGTTTCTTGATGGCTACACCTTC
d_gene: TRBD1; v_gene: TRBV6-5; abundance: many; j_gene: TRBJ1-5; CDR3aa: CASSSSDRGHNQPQHF; CDR3nt: TGTGCCAGCAGTTCATCGGACAGGGGCCACAATCAGCCCCAGCATTTT
d_gene: NA; v_gene: TRBV5-1; abundance: few; j_gene: TRBJ1-1; CDR3aa: CASSLRQNMNTEAFF; CDR3nt: TGCGCCAGCAGCTTGAGACAGAACATGAACACTGAAGCTTTCTTT
d_gene: NA; v_gene: TRBV6-5; abundance: few; j_gene: TRBJ1-1; CDR3aa: CASSWGESTEACF; CDR3nt: TGTGCCAGCAGTTGGGGCGAGAGCACTGAAGCTTGCTTT
d_gene: NA; v_gene: TRBV12-3/TRBV12-4; abundance: few; j_gene: TRBJ1-1; CDR3aa: CASSLSPSNTEAFF; CDR3nt: TGTGCCAGCAGTTTATCCCCCTCGAACACTGAAGCTTTCTTT
d_gene: TRBD1; v_gene: TRBV25-1; abundance: many; j_gene: TRBJ1-1; CDR3aa: CASSEYSGQDTEAFF; CDR3nt: TGTGCCAGCAGTGAATATTCCGGACAGGACACTGAAGCTTTCTTT
d_gene: NA; v_gene: TRBV6-4; abundance: NA; j_gene: TRBJ2-7; CDR3aa: CASRRLLRDRVGFGFSYEQYF; CDR3nt: TGTGCCAGCCGGAGACTACTACGGGACCGCGTCGGTTTTGGTTTCTCCTACGAGCAGTACTTC
d_gene: NA; v_gene: TRBV2; abundance: many; j_gene: TRBJ2-7; CDR3aa: CASSENSGAAYEQYF; CDR3nt: TGTGCCAGCAGTGAAAATTCAGGGGCCGCCTACGAGCAGTACTTC
d_gene: TRBD1; v_gene: TRBV6-1; abundance: many; j_gene: TRBJ1-2; CDR3aa: CASSRDRNYGYTF; CDR3nt: TGTGCCAGCAGTCGGGACAGGAACTATGGCTACACCTTC
d_gene: NA; v_gene: TRBV3-1; abundance: many; j_gene: TRBJ1-1; CDR3aa: CASSQTPDRAPEAFF; CDR3nt: TGTGCCAGCAGCCAAACTCCAGACAGAGCCCCTGAAGCTTTCTTT
d_gene: NA; v_gene: TRBV6-5; abundance: many; j_gene: TRBJ2-7; CDR3aa: CASSYQRGSYEQYF; CDR3nt: TGTGCCAGCAGTTATCAAAGGGGATCCTACGAGCAGTACTTC
d_gene: NA; v_gene: TRBV5-1; abundance: many; j_gene: TRBJ2-7; CDR3aa: CASSVGPGSYEQYF; CDR3nt: TGCGCCAGCAGCGTAGGTCCAGGTTCCTACGAGCAGTACTTC